This T cell receptor beta chain was identified in a study of T cells in Graves' hyperthyroidism and ophthalmopathy. This clonotype occurred many times. Patients between 18 and 65 years old had hyperthyroidism, newly diagnosed and lasting under 2 months. RNA transcripts provided the source from which TCR beta CDR3 regions were amplified. First-round RT-PCR of the TCR CDR3 relied on the HTBI primer set. TCRdb re-derived calls from the multiplex PCR reads in MiXCR, one entry per CDR3 protein. The sample has about 130,000 distinct CDR3 sequences, approximately 20% seen once. This CDR3 spans 13 amino acids. Germline assignment: CDR1 SGHAT and CDR2 FQNNGV. Trimming took off 5 bases at V and 0 bases at J, with 8 bases between the two ends.

The specimen was blood. The gene calls are TRBV11-2 and TRBJ2-7; D remains ambiguous. This clonotype originated in a woman in her 50s with Graves' hyperthyroidism that later progressed to Graves' ophthalmopathy. The CDR3 nucleotides are TGTGCCAGCAGCCCCGATCTCTCCTACGAGCAGTACTTC. Its protein is CASSPDLSYEQYF.